This T cell receptor (beta chain) comes out of a study of blood T cells in healthy people across ages. The V and J ends lost 6 bases and 4 bases respectively, with 6 bases between them. The CDR3 spans 12 residues. Germline V lookup: CDR1 SEHNR, CDR2 FQNEAQ (reference sequence). Drawn from each donor were ten milliliters of peripheral blood. This clonotype occurred a few times. The authors ran a second PCR of 7 to 11 cycles using a sample-barcoded 5' primer and a J-beta primer mix. TCRdb re-analysed the 5' RACE reads in MiXCR, keeping a single row per CDR3 protein. This sample has 550,000 to 600,000 distinct CDR3 sequences, with under 55% found just once.

This sequence originates from an elderly man in good health. The rearrangement uses TRBV7-9 and TRBJ2-2; D gene ambiguous. Sequenced sample: blood. The chain's CDR3 is CASSYTTGELFF. CDR3 in DNA: TGTGCCAGCAGTTATACCACCGGGGAGCTGTTTTTT.